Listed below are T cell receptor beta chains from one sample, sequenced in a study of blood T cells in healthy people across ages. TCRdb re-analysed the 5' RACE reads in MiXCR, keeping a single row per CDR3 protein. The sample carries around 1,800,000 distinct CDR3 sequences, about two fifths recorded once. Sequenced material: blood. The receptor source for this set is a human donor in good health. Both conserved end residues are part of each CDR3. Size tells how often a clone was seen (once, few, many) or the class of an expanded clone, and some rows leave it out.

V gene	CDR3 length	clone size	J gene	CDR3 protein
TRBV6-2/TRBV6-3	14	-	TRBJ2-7	CASSRDFAYNEQYF
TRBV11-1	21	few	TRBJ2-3	CASSHPGGRPGLAGTADTQYF
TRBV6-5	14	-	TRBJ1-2	CASSDTGIFYGYTF
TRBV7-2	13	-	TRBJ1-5	CTSSLISDQPQHF
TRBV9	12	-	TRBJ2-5	CASSVAMGEQYF
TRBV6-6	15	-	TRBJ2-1	CASRPGTISYNEQFF
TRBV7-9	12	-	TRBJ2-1	CASSFRISEQFF
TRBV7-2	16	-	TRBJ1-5	CASSYDRRGLIQPQHF
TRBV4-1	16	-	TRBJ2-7	CASSLSTGYLSYEQYF
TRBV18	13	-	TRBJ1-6	CASSLGGMPPLHF
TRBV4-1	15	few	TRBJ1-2	CASSQFVTAIFGYTF
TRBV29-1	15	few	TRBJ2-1	CSVEDPRLLDNEQFF
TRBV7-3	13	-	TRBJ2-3	CASNGGASDTQYF
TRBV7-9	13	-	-	CASRSTGRETQYF
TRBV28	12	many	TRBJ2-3	CASSSPTDTQYF
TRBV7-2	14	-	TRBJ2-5	CASSFRQATETQYF
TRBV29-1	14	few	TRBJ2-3	CSVATSGGTDTQYF